This T cell receptor (beta chain) stems from a study of T cell responses to AZD1222 COVID-19 vaccine. Whole-study findings and limits: Seropositive status at baseline applied to only five or six AZD1222 recipients.

Clones were read by immunoSEQ multiplex PCR, and TCRdb kept only the in-frame ones, dropping some. The sample contains 100,000 to 150,000 clones, approximately 85% of which appear only once. In this sample, this clone turned up a few times. The antigen is not known. This material consisted of peripheral blood, taken on day 0 of AZD1222 vaccination. The receptor was derived from an adult in good health.

The DNA for the CDR3 is TGTGCCAGTAGCCTTTCTAGAGGGACAGCAAACATTCAGTACTTC. This encodes CASSLSRGTANIQYF. The genes are TRBV19 and TRBJ2-4; 7 bases are shared with TRBD1. This CDR3 region has 15 residues. J was trimmed by 6 bases and V by 6 bases; bases with no gene match: 11. The germline gives CDR1 LNHDA, CDR2 SQIVND (reference sequence).